The entry below describes one T cell receptor (beta chain). The sample originates from a study of blood T cell repertoires in COVID-19. Across the whole study: Acute and convalescent COVID-19 specimens originated in the United States, Italy and Spain. Nucleic acid was either cDNA or gDNA, and it came from T cells, B-cell-depleted T cells, or PBMCs.

The germline V gene encodes CDR1 LGHDT and CDR2 YNNKEL (reference sequence). The CDR3 extends over 17 amino acids. With 5 bases removed from V and 6 bases from J, the gap between germline ends came to 23 bases. Per the original data handling: Estimates of nucleated cell counts were drawn from the amplification of reference gene primers. Clones were sequenced by immunoSEQ multiplex PCR, and TCRdb holds only the in-frame ones, with some missing. V, J and clone size are those of that table, while D and trimming were read from the DNA. The table has roughly 60,000 clones, more than 65% seen once. Sequenced sample: peripheral blood. This chain joins TRBV3-1 (or the pseudogene TRBV3-2) and TRBJ1-3; D unclear. This receptor was identified in a human donor in a cohort sampled during active COVID-19. The CDR3 DNA reads as TGTGCCAGCAGCTTCTGCTGGGAGGGCGGCGGGGAAAACACCATATATTTT. The encoded protein is CASSFCWEGGGENTIYF.